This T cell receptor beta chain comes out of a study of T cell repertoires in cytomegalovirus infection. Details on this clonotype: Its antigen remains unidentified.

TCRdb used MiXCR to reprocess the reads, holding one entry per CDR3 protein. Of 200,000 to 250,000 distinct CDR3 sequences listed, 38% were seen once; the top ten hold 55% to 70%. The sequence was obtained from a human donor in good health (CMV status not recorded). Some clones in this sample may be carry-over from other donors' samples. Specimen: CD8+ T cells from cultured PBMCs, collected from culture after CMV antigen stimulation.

The CDR3 loop reads CASTSPDNEQFF. CDR3 sequence (DNA): TGTGCCAGCACCTCGCCCGACAATGAGCAGTTCTTC. The chain has TRBV12-3 or TRBV12-4 and TRBJ2-1; D not resolved. The CDR3 spans 12 residues. Trimming stripped 7 bases from V and 5 bases from J, with 9 bases between.